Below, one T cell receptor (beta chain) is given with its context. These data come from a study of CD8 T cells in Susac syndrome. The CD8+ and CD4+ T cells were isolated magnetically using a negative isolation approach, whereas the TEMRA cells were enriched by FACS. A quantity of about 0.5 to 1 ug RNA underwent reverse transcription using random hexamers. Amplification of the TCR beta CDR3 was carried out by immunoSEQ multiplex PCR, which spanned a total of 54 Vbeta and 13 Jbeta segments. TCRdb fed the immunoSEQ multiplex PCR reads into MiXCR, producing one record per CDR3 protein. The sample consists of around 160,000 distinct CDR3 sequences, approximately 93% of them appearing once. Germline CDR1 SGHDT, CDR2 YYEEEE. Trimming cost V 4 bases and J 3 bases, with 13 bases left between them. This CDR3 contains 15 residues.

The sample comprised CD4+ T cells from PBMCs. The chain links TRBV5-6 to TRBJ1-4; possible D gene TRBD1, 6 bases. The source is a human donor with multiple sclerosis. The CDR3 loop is CASSGVGASNEKLFF. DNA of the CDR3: TGTGCCAGCAGCGGGGTGGGGGCGTCTAATGAAAAACTGTTTTTT.